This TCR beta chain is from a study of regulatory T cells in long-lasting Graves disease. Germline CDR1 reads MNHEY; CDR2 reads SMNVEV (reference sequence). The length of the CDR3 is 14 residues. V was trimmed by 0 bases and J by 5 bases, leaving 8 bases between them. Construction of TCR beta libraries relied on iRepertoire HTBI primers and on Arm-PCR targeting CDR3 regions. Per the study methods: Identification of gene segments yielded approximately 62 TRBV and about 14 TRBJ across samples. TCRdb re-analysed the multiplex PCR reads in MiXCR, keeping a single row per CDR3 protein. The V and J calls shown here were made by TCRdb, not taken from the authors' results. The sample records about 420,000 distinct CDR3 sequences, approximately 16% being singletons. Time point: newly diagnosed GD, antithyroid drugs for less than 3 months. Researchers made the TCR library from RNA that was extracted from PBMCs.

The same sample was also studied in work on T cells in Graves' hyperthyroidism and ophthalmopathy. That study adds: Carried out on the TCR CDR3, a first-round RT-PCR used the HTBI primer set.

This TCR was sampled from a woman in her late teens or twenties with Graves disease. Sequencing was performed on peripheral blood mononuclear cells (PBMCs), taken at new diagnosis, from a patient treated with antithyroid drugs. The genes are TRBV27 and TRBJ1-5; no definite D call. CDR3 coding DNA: TGTGCCAGCAGTTTATCAGCAGCGTATCAGCCCCAGCATTTT. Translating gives CASSLSAAYQPQHF.